This entry lists 14 T cell receptor beta chains sequenced from one sample in a study of cytomegalovirus exposure and HLA in healthy donors. PCR amplification relied on 60 Vbeta primers (plus 13 Jbeta primers). This table comes from immunoSEQ multiplex PCR, and its TCRdb copy is limited to in-frame clones, with some not included. The sample lists approximately 160,000 clones, around 78% occurring once. Sequenced material: PBMCs. The receptors shown here come from a woman aged 40 to 50 in good health and CMV-seronegative.

The chain recombines TRBV6-6 with TRBJ2-3; 10 nucleotides align to TRBD2. The CDR3 loop spans 15 amino acids. V was pared by 4 bases and J by 2 bases, with 3 bases of the junction left unmatched. The germline CDR1 and CDR2 sequences are MNHNY and SVGAGI (reference sequence). The CDR3 loop reads CASSSSGGDTDTQYF. CDR3 sequence (DNA): TGTGCCAGCAGTTCTAGCGGGGGAGACACAGATACGCAGTATTTT.

The rearrangement joins TRBV5-1 to TRBJ2-1, with D possibly TRBD2 on 7 matching bases. Germline V gene data show CDR1 as SGHRS and CDR2 as YFSETQ. The CDR3 has 15 residues. The V end was cut by 0 bases, the J end by 3 bases, with 10 bases between. CDR3 residues: CASSLEGGDYNEQFF. In nucleotides, the CDR3 is TGCGCCAGCAGCTTGGAAGGGGGGGACTACAATGAGCAGTTCTTC.

The chain joins TRBV6-6 to TRBJ2-2; a weak D match, TRBD1 (6 bases). The CDR3 loop spans 14 amino acids. Trimming removed 6 bases at V and 4 bases at J, with 12 bases between. The germline gives CDR1 MNHNY, CDR2 SVGAGI (reference sequence). DNA of the CDR3: TGTGCCAGCAGACCAGGGGTGACCACCGGGGAGCTGTTTTTT. Translating it yields CASRPGVTTGELFF.

The chain combines TRBV4-1 with TRBJ2-3; TRBD2 agrees at 11 bases. CDR3 length: 21 amino acids. V gave up 1 base and J gave up 3 bases; unmatched junction bases: 18. Germline CDR1 MGHRA, CDR2 YSYEKL. The CDR3 loop reads CASSQGVSRLAGIGGTDTQYF. CDR3 nucleotides: TGCGCCAGCAGCCAAGGGGTCTCCCGACTAGCGGGAATAGGCGGAACAGATACGCAGTATTTT.

This chain connects TRBV5-1 to TRBJ2-7, with 9 bases aligning to TRBD1. This CDR3 comprises 14 residues. The ends lost 3 bases at V and 2 bases at J; junction bases unmatched: 3. In germline, CDR1 is SGHRS, CDR2 YFSETQ. CDR3 bases: TGCGCCAGCAGCTGGGACAGGGTGACCTACGAGCAGTACTTC. This codes for CASSWDRVTYEQYF.

This clone was found a few times. V gene TRBV30 combines with J gene TRBJ1-2; 7 nucleotides agree with TRBD1. V shed 0 bases, J shed 8 bases, and the junction held 3 bases outside the gene matches. The germline CDR1 and CDR2 sequences are GTSNPN and SVGIG (reference sequence). This CDR3 is 12 amino acids long. CDR3 in DNA: TGTGCCTGGAGTGTACAGGGGCAAGGCTACACCTTC. Translated: CAWSVQGQGYTF.

The chain has TRBV30 and TRBJ1-3, with D perhaps TRBD1 (5 bases). The CDR3 has 11 residues. V was shortened by 4 bases and J by 4 bases, with 5 bases between the two germline ends. The V gene's germline CDR1 is GTSNPN and CDR2 SVGIG (reference sequence). The CDR3: CAWKGGNTIYF. DNA of the CDR3: TGTGCCTGGAAGGGGGGAAACACCATATATTTT. Full variable domain (outside the CDR3, taken from reference TRBV30 and TRBJ1-3): SQTIHQWPATLVQPVGSPLSLECTVEGTSNPNLYWYRQAAGRGLQLLFYSVGIGQISSEVPQNLSASRPQDRQFILSSKKLLLSDSGFYLCAWKGGNTIYFGEGSWLTVV.

CDR3 nucleotides: TGTGCCAGCAGGAAGAGGAAGAACACCTATGGCTACACCTTC. It specifies CASRKRKNTYGYTF. V gene TRBV21-1 combines with J gene TRBJ1-2. TRBV21-1 constitutes a pseudogene. This CDR3 is 14 amino acids long.

The rearrangement joins TRBV6-1 to TRBJ2-2; D is unresolved. The CDR3 has 15 residues. The germline V and J ends were trimmed by 0 bases and 2 bases, with 7 bases remaining between them. The germline V gene encodes CDR1 MNHNS and CDR2 SASEGT. The DNA of the CDR3 is TGTGCCAGCAGTGAAGCCGGGTTAAACACCGGGGAGCTGTTTTTT. Translation: CASSEAGLNTGELFF.

With regard to this clone: This same CDR3 is encoded by further DNA sequences in the sample. The chain combines TRBV27 with TRBJ1-1; no firm D call. Trimming stripped 8 bases from V and 3 bases from J, with 16 bases between. Germline V gives CDR1 MNHEY, CDR2 SMNVEV (reference sequence). The CDR3 totals 14 residues. CDR3 nucleotide sequence: TGTGCCAGCGGATTGAGGAGGGAGGACACTGAAGCTTTCTTT. Translated, it gives CASGLRREDTEAFF.

Only a few counts were recorded for this clone. The chain links TRBV12-2 to TRBJ2-3; TRBD2, as called in the table, went unchecked against the DNA. TRBV12-2 is a recognized pseudogene. The CDR3 spans 17 residues. CDR3 in amino acids: CASRLSGKREGADTQYF. DNA for the CDR3: TGTGCAAGTCGCTTATCAGGTAAGCGGGAGGGGGCAGATACGCAGTATTTT.

In DNA form, the CDR3 reads TGTGCCAGCGGCGTGAGGGGGGGGACAGATACGCAGTATTTT. Translating it yields CASGVRGGTDTQYF. J is TRBJ2-3 and V is TRBV2; tentative D call: TRBD2 (7 bases). V lost 8 bases, J lost 3 bases, and 15 bases lay in between. CDR1 is SNHLY and CDR2 is FYNNEI in the germline V gene. The CDR3 contains 14 residues.

This chain joins TRBV25-1 and TRBJ1-1; D may be TRBD1 (6 bases). V lost 3 bases, J lost 8 bases, and 7 bases lay in between. The CDR3 extends over 11 amino acids. Per the germline V gene, CDR1 is MGHDK and CDR2 is SYGVNS. This CDR3 is CASSDRGEAFF. CDR3 bases: TGTGCCAGCAGTGATAGGGGGGAAGCTTTCTTT.

V usage is TRBV2 and J usage is TRBJ2-3; 10 bases are shared with TRBD2. Germline CDR1 is SNHLY and CDR2 is FYNNEI. The CDR3 covers 14 residues. The V segment lost 4 bases and the J segment 4 bases; nucleotides outside the gene matches: 2. DNA of the CDR3: TGTGCCAGCAGTGGGACTAGCGGCGCAGATACGCAGTATTTT. It specifies CASSGTSGADTQYF.